This T cell receptor beta chain was obtained from a study of cytomegalovirus exposure and HLA in healthy donors. This CDR3 has 15 residues. The germline V gene encodes CDR1 ENHRY and CDR2 SYGVKD. V dropped 7 bases and J dropped 2; count of bases not matched to a gene: 8. Profiled with immunoSEQ multiplex PCR; TCRdb holds only in-frame clones, not every one. The repertoire holds a few hundred thousand clones, with approximately 84% as singletons. The genes are TRBV10-3 and TRBJ2-7; 10 positions agree with TRBD1. This sequence was found in a young man in good health and CMV-seropositive. The sequenced material came from PBMCs. CDR3 sequence (DNA): TGTGCCATCACCCCGGGACAGGGGACAACCTACGAGCAGTACTTC. It codes for CAITPGQGTTYEQYF.